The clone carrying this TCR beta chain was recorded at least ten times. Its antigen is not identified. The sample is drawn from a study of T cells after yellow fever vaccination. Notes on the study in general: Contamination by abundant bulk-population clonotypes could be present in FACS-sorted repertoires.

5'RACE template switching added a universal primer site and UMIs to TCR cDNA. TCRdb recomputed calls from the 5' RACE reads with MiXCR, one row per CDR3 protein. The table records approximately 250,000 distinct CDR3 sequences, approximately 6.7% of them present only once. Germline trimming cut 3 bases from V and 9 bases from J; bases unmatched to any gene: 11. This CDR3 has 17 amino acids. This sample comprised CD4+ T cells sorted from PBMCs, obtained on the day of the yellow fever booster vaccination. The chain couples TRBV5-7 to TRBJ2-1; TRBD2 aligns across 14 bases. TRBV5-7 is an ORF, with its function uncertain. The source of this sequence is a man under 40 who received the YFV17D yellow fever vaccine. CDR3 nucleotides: TGTGCCAGCAGCTGGGGACTAGCGGGGGAATCCGACAGTGAGCAGTTCTTC. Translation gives CASSWGLAGESDSEQFF.